The present entry profiles one TCR beta chain with its context. This specimen comes from a study of blood T cells in healthy people across ages. There are 18 residues in the CDR3. Germline CDR1 reads MGHRA; CDR2 reads YSYEKL. With V trimmed by 0 bases and J by 9 bases, 10 bases remained unmatched. The use of a sample-barcoded 5' primer and a J-beta primer mix characterized a second PCR of 7 to 11 cycles. Each CDR3 protein is one row after TCRdb ran MiXCR on the 5' RACE reads. The table includes 760,000 or so distinct CDR3 sequences, 25% detected once. These data were also filed under a second study, of T cells of mothers and their children.

The sequence derives from a boy aged 5-17 years in good health. The genes are TRBV4-1 and TRBJ2-2; 13 bases are shared with TRBD2. The sequenced material came from blood. CDR3: CASSQEGTSGMWGWELFF. The CDR3 nucleotides are TGCGCCAGCAGCCAAGAAGGGACTAGCGGGATGTGGGGATGGGAGCTGTTTTTT.